This entry lists 24 T cell receptor beta chains sequenced from one sample in a study of blood T cell repertoires in COVID-19. Repertoires were generated with immunoSEQ multiplex PCR, while TCRdb's copy carries only in-frame clones and drops some. This sample yields about 210,000 clones, of which around nine tenths are seen a single time; approximately 6.2% belongs to the top ten. The sequencing sample was made of peripheral blood. The receptor set was obtained from a man aged 55 to 70 who had recovered from COVID-19.

The rearrangement links TRBV30 to TRBJ1-5; 9 bases line up with TRBD1. This CDR3 is built from 14 residues. Germline lookup yields CDR1 GTSNPN and CDR2 SVGIG (reference sequence). V dropped 3 bases and J dropped 7; count of bases not matched to a gene: 7. DNA for the CDR3: TGTGCCTGGAGGGGGACAGGGTGGTCCCAGCCCCAGCATTTT. Amino acids: CAWRGTGWSQPQHF.

In its sample, this clone was seen once. The chain links TRBV5-4 to TRBJ2-1; D perhaps matches TRBD2 (7 bases). V gave up 3 bases and J gave up 5 bases, with 12 bases separating them. The CDR3 sequence is 14 residues long. CDR1 and CDR2 from the germline V gene are SGHNT and YYREEE (reference sequence). CDR3 sequence (DNA): TGTGCCAGCAGCTCGTTAGGGGGGGACAATGAGCAGTTCTTC. Amino acid sequence: CASSSLGGDNEQFF.

This clone was seen once. The chain employs TRBV7-2 and TRBJ2-2, with D unclear. The germline V gene has CDR1 SGHTA and CDR2 FQGNSA. Trimming removed 2 bases from V and 2 bases from J, with 6 bases in between. This CDR3 spans 14 amino acids. For the CDR3, the DNA is TGTGCCAGCAGCTTAAGCGTAAACACCGGGGAGCTGTTTTTT. Translation gives CASSLSVNTGELFF.

V is TRBV6-5 and J is TRBJ1-1, with D uncertain. The V end lost 6 bases, the J end lost 5 bases, and 16 bases lay between the germline ends. There are 14 residues in the CDR3. CDR1 and CDR2 (germline): MNHEY, SVGAGI. CDR3 nucleotide sequence: TGTGCCAGCAGACCTACCGGAGAACGGACTGAAGCTTTCTTT. Translating gives CASRPTGERTEAFF.

The chain has TRBV29-1 and TRBJ1-5; D unresolved. Per germline, CDR1 SQVTM and CDR2 ANQGSEA. Trimming removed 6 bases at V and 6 bases at J, with 18 bases between. CDR3 length: 14 residues. This chain's CDR3 is CSVHSGDGGQPQHF. For the CDR3, the DNA is TGCAGCGTACATTCGGGCGACGGAGGTCAGCCCCAGCATTTT.

The gene calls are TRBV5-1 and TRBJ2-1, with 12 bases aligning to TRBD2. CDR3 size: 14 residues. With V trimmed by 5 bases and J by 5 bases, 2 bases remained unmatched. Germline loops: CDR1 SGHRS, CDR2 YFSETQ. CDR3 DNA: TGCGCCAGCAGGGGACTAGCGGGTGACAATGAGCAGTTCTTC. It specifies CASRGLAGDNEQFF.

The rearrangement joins TRBV27 to TRBJ1-6; the D gene is possibly TRBD1 (5 bases). The V gene lost 5 bases and the J gene lost 4 bases, with 21 bases spanning the gap. This CDR3 region has 18 residues. Germline loops: CDR1 MNHEY, CDR2 SMNVEV (reference sequence). This CDR3 reads CASSPRRTPSMYNSPLHF. Here the CDR3 DNA reads TGTGCCAGCAGTCCAAGGCGGACACCCTCTATGTATAATTCACCCCTCCACTTT.

This CDR3 reads CAWSEGTSGYGELFF. The CDR3 bases are TGTGCCTGGAGTGAGGGGACTAGCGGGTACGGGGAGCTGTTTTTT. The V call is TRBV30, the J call TRBJ2-2, with TRBD2 matching over 12 bases. V dropped 1 base and J dropped 7; count of bases not matched to a gene: 4. The germline gives CDR1 GTSNPN, CDR2 SVGIG (reference sequence). This CDR3 contains 15 residues. Full variable domain (rest looked up from reference TRBV30 and TRBJ2-2): SQTIHQWPATLVQPVGSPLSLECTVEGTSNPNLYWYRQAAGRGLQLLFYSVGIGQISSEVPQNLSASRPQDRQFILSSKKLLLSDSGFYLCAWSEGTSGYGELFFGEGSRLTVL.

V usage is TRBV5-1 and J usage is TRBJ2-5, with 12 positions matching TRBD1. The CDR3 loop spans 15 amino acids. Per the germline V gene, CDR1 is SGHRS and CDR2 is YFSETQ. Trimming took 3 bases from V and 4 from J; bases not matched to a gene: 4. CDR3 region: CASSSGTGGGETQYF. The DNA of the CDR3 is TGCGCCAGCAGCTCCGGGACAGGGGGCGGAGAGACCCAGTACTTC.

The chain carries TRBV30 and TRBJ2-5, with 12 bases identical to TRBD1. Germline CDR1 GTSNPN, CDR2 SVGIG (reference sequence). J lost 5 bases, V lost 7 bases, and 8 bases had no gene match. The CDR3 is 14 residues long. As DNA, the CDR3 is TGTGCCTCGCAGGGACAGGGGGCGGGGGAGACCCAGTACTTC. Translation: CASQGQGAGETQYF. The full variable domain, rest sourced from reference TRBV30 and TRBJ2-5, is SQTIHQWPATLVQPVGSPLSLECTVEGTSNPNLYWYRQAAGRGLQLLFYSVGIGQISSEVPQNLSASRPQDRQFILSSKKLLLSDSGFYLCASQGQGAGETQYFGPGTRLLVL.

CDR3 amino acids: CASTDSYGYTF. CDR3 in DNA: TGTGCCAGCACAGACAGCTATGGCTACACCTTC. J is TRBJ1-2 and V is TRBV2; TRBD1 might be the D (5 bases). The V end was cut by 7 bases, the J end by 4 bases, with 7 bases between. The length of the CDR3 is 11 residues. Germline CDR1 SNHLY, CDR2 FYNNEI.

The chain is built from TRBV2 and TRBJ2-2, with a possible D match to TRBD1 (6 bases). The V gene lost 10 bases and the J gene lost 1 base, with 13 bases spanning the gap. The CDR3 contains 14 residues. CDR1 SNHLY and CDR2 FYNNEI come from the germline V gene. The CDR3: CATSPGQNTGELFF. DNA for the CDR3: TGTGCCACCTCGCCGGGACAGAACACCGGGGAGCTGTTTTTT.

J is TRBJ2-6 and V is TRBV14, with D tentatively TRBD2 (5 bases). The CDR3 consists of 13 residues. The V and J ends lost 11 bases and 2 bases respectively, with 10 bases between them. Germline loops: CDR1 SGHDN, CDR2 FVKESK. The CDR3 DNA reads TGTGCCGTAGCCGGGGCTGGGGCCAACGTCCTGACTTTC. It encodes CAVAGAGANVLTF.

This clone was detected many times. CDR3 sequence reads: CASRIFSGEQYF. CDR3 coding DNA: TGTGCCAGCCGGATATTCAGCGGGGAGCAGTACTTC. The chain uses TRBV2 and TRBJ2-7, with D possibly matching TRBD2 (6 bases). CDR3 size: 12 residues. Trimming pared 8 bases from V and 7 bases from J, leaving 15 bases between. Germline lookup yields CDR1 SNHLY and CDR2 FYNNEI.

This clone came up many times. The chain uses TRBV18 and TRBJ1-2; D may be TRBD1 (6 bases). CDR1 KGHSH and CDR2 LQKENI come from the germline V gene. This CDR3 contains 13 residues. V lost 3 bases to trimming and J lost 4 bases, with 9 bases between them. The CDR3 reads CASSPDSSYGYTF. CDR3 nucleotide sequence: TGTGCCAGCTCACCGGACAGTTCCTATGGCTACACCTTC.

The chain has TRBV5-6 and TRBJ2-7; no clear D. The CDR3 is 12 residues long. V lost 0 bases to trimming and J lost 6 bases, with 7 bases between them. Germline V gene sequence: CDR1 SGHDT, CDR2 YYEEEE. CDR3 sequence: CASSLGSPEQYF. For the CDR3, the DNA is TGTGCCAGCAGCTTGGGAAGCCCCGAGCAGTACTTC.

The chain links TRBV21-1 to TRBJ2-7; TRBD1 is the table's D call and was not checked against the DNA. TRBV21-1 is listed as a pseudogene. This CDR3 contains 16 residues. CDR3: CASTTRWTAWVYEQYF. The CDR3 DNA reads TGTGCCAGCACCACTCGGTGGACAGCCTGGGTCTACGAGCAGTACTTC.

This chain links TRBV5-4 with TRBJ2-1; 9 nucleotides agree with TRBD1. CDR1 is SGHNT and CDR2 is YYREEE in the germline V gene (reference sequence). The CDR3 is made up of 15 amino acids. The ends lost 3 bases at V and 1 base at J; junction bases unmatched: 2. CDR3 region: CASSSGTGSYNEQFF. Written as DNA, the CDR3 is TGTGCCAGCAGCTCCGGGACAGGGTCCTACAATGAGCAGTTCTTC.

The rearrangement uses TRBV2 and TRBJ1-5; D might be TRBD1 (6 bases). Germline V gives CDR1 SNHLY, CDR2 FYNNEI. Deletions cut 3 bases from V and 2 bases from J, with 17 bases between. The CDR3 sequence is 17 residues long. This CDR3 reads CASSETSRGIGNQPQHF. In nucleotides, the CDR3 is TGTGCCAGCAGTGAGACATCGAGGGGGATAGGCAATCAGCCCCAGCATTTT.

The rearrangement joins TRBV18 to TRBJ2-1; 9 positions agree with TRBD2. The junction had 19 bases not matched to a gene; V was cut back by 1 base and J by 6 bases. The germline gives CDR1 KGHSH, CDR2 LQKENI. The CDR3 covers 20 residues. CDR3 loop: CASSPRLRLAGLPKSNEQFF. CDR3 in DNA: TGTGCCAGCTCACCACGGCTTCGGCTAGCGGGGCTCCCCAAGAGCAATGAGCAGTTCTTC.

The chain employs TRBV5-4 and TRBJ1-2, with D maybe TRBD1 (5 bases). V shed 0 bases and J shed 5 bases, with 11 bases lying between them. Per the germline V gene, CDR1 is SGHNT and CDR2 is YYREEE (reference sequence). CDR3 size: 14 residues. The DNA for the CDR3 is TGTGCCAGCAGCTTGGAGGGGTCCTCGTATGGCTACACCTTC. This encodes CASSLEGSSYGYTF. The full variable domain, in which reference TRBV5-4 and TRBJ1-2 provide the parts outside the CDR3, is ETGVTQSPTHLIKTRGQQVTLRCSSQSGHNTVSWYQQALGQGPQFIFQYYREEENGRGNFPPRFSGLQFPNYSSELNVNALELDDSALYLCASSLEGSSYGYTFGSGTRLTVV.

The chain uses TRBV6-2 or TRBV6-3 and TRBJ1-2, with no clear D. This CDR3 spans 17 amino acids. V was clipped by 2 bases and J by 4 bases, with 20 bases between them. Per the germline V gene, CDR1 is MNHEY and CDR2 is SVGEGT. CDR3 amino acids: CASSYDAGVPIPYGYTF. In DNA, the CDR3 is TGTGCCAGCAGTTACGACGCCGGGGTCCCAATCCCCTATGGCTACACCTTC.

This sequence joins TRBV6-5 and TRBJ2-7, with 7 bases that match TRBD1. This CDR3 spans 12 amino acids. V trimming: 6 bases; J trimming: 9 bases; junction bases outside the gene matches: 8. The germline V gene has CDR1 MNHEY and CDR2 SVGAGI. The CDR3 region has the DNA TGTGCCAGCAGGCAGGGACAGTCAGCGCAGTACTTC. This sequence encodes CASRQGQSAQYF.

The genes are TRBV2 and TRBJ1-1; D ambiguous. V was shortened by 6 bases and J by 1 base, with 15 bases between the two germline ends. The CDR3 covers 15 residues. Germline values: CDR1 SNHLY, CDR2 FYNNEI. The DNA for the CDR3 is TGTGCCAGCAGAGAGTTTTTCGCAGGGAACACTGAAGCTTTCTTT. This codes for CASREFFAGNTEAFF.